Listed here are 5 T cell receptor beta chains from one sample, sequenced in a study of blood T cell repertoires in COVID-19. This table comes from immunoSEQ multiplex PCR, and its TCRdb copy is limited to in-frame clones, with some not included. The sample records around 250,000 clones, about 87% being singletons. Source material: PBMCs or T cells enriched from blood (not recorded which). The receptor set was obtained from a woman aged 50 to 60 who had recovered from COVID-19.

The chain joins TRBV9 to TRBJ2-3; 7 bases map to TRBD1. V trimming: 5 bases; J trimming: 1 base; junction bases outside the gene matches: 4. Germline assignment: CDR1 SGDLS and CDR2 YYNGEE. The CDR3 length is 14 residues. CDR3 nucleotides: TGTGCCAGCAGTAGACAGGGACGCACAGATACGCAGTATTTT. Its protein is CASSRQGRTDTQYF.

The V and J genes are TRBV9 and TRBJ1-2; TRBD1 matches 10 bases. The V gene's germline CDR1 is SGDLS and CDR2 YYNGEE. V was clipped by 2 bases and J by 3 bases; unmatched bases: 4. The CDR3 length is 15 residues. The CDR3 sequence: CASSVQGQGDYGYTF. The CDR3 DNA follows: TGTGCCAGCAGCGTTCAAGGACAGGGGGACTATGGCTACACCTTC.

The V and J genes are TRBV5-3 and TRBJ1-1; D not certain. TRBV5-3 is an ORF; its function is uncertain. V was trimmed by 7 bases and J by 1 base, leaving 17 bases between them. The CDR3 has 15 residues. The CDR3 protein is CARFHPSLGNTEAFF. The CDR3 region has the DNA TGTGCCAGATTCCACCCTAGTCTGGGGAACACTGAAGCTTTCTTT.

V usage is TRBV28 and J usage is TRBJ2-1; 9 nucleotides match TRBD1. This CDR3 has 15 amino acids. Germline CDR1 and CDR2: MDHEN and SYDVKM. V lost 5 bases, J lost 4 bases, and 6 bases stayed unmatched. The CDR3 nucleotides read TGTGCCAGCAGTATCGGGGACAGGGATTACAATGAGCAGTTCTTC. It codes for CASSIGDRDYNEQFF.

V and J are TRBV5-6 and TRBJ1-5, with 10 bases that match TRBD1. V trimming: 4 bases; J trimming: 3 bases; junction bases outside the gene matches: 7. The V gene's germline CDR1 is SGHDT and CDR2 YYEEEE. This CDR3 is 16 amino acids long. CDR3 residues: CASSQGTGALNQPQHF. In DNA, the CDR3 is TGTGCCAGCAGCCAAGGGACAGGGGCCCTCAATCAGCCCCAGCATTTT.